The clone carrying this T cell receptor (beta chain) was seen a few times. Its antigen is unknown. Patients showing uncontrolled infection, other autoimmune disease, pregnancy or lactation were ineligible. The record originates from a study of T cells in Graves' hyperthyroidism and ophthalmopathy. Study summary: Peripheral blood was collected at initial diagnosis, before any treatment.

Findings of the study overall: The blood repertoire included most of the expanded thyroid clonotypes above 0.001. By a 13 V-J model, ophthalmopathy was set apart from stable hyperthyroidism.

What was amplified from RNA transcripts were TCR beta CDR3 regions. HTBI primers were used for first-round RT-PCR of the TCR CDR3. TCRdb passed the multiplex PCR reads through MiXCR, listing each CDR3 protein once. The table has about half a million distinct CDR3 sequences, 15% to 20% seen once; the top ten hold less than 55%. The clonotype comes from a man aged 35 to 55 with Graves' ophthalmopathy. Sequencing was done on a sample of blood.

The CDR3 region has the DNA TGTGCCAGCAGCGGACGAGGACATCCTTACGAGCAGTACTTC. Translating it yields CASSGRGHPYEQYF. The V gene is TRBV7-9, the J gene TRBJ2-7, with a tentative D call TRBD1 (5 bases). The V gene lost 5 bases and the J gene lost 4 bases, with 15 bases spanning the gap. The CDR3 extends over 14 amino acids. From germline, CDR1 is SEHNR and CDR2 FQNEAQ (reference sequence). The full variable domain, with the rest looked up from reference TRBV7-9 and TRBJ2-7, is DTGVSQNPRHKITKRGQNVTFRCDPISEHNRLYWYRQTLGQGPEFLTYFQNEAQLEKSRLLSDRFSAERPKGSFSTLEIQRTEQGDSAMYLCASSGRGHPYEQYFGPGTRLTVT.